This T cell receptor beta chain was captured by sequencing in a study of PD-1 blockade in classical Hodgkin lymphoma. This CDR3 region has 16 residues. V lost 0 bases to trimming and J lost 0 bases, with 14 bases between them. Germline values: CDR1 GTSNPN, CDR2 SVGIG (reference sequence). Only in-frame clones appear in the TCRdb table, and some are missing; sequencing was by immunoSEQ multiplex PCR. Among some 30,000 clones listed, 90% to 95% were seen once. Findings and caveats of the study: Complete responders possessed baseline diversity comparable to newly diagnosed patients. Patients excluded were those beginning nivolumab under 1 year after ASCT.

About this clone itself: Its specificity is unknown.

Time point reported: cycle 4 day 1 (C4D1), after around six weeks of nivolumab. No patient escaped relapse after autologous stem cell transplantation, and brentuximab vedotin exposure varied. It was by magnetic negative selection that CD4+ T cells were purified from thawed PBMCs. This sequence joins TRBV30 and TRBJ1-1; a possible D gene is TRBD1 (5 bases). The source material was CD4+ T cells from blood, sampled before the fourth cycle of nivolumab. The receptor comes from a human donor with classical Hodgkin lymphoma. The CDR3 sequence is CAWSVWGSPLNTEAFF. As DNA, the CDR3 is TGTGCCTGGAGTGTTTGGGGGTCTCCTCTGAACACTGAAGCTTTCTTT.